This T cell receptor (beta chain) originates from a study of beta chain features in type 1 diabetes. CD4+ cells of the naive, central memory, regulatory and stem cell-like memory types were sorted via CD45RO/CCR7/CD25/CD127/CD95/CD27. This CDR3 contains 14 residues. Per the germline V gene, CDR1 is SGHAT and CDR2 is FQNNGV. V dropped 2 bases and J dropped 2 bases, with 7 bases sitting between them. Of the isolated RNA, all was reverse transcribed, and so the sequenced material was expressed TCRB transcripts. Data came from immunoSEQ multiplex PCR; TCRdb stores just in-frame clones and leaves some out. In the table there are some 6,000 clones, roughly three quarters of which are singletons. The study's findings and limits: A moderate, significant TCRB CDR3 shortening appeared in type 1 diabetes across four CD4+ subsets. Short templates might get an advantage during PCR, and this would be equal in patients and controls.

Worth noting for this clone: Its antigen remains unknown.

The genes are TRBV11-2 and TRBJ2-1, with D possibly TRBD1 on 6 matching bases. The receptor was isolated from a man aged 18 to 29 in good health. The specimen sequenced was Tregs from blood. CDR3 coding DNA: TGTGCCAGCAGCTTACCAGGGGCCTACAATGAGCAGTTCTTC. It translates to CASSLPGAYNEQFF. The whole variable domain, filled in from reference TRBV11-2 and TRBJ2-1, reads EAGVAQSPRYKIIEKRQSVAFWCNPISGHATLYWYQQILGQGPKLLIQFQNNGVVDDSQLPKDRFSAERLKGVDSTLKIQPAKLEDSAVYLCASSLPGAYNEQFFGPGTRLTVL.